Below, 13 T cell receptor beta chains from the same sample are listed, as sequenced in a study of blood T cells in healthy people across ages. Primers used in a second PCR of about 6 to 11 cycles were a sample-barcoded 5' primer and a J-beta primer mix. TCRdb re-called the 5' RACE reads through MiXCR, storing one row per CDR3 protein. The table records under 2,000,000 distinct CDR3 sequences, roughly 49% of them present only once. The source material was blood. These receptors all come from a woman aged 35 to 49 in good health.

The chain is built from TRBV28 and TRBJ2-7, with TRBD1 matching over 7 bases. The better agreement between TRBJ2-5 and the DNA end casts doubt on the J call. From germline, CDR1 is MDHEN and CDR2 SYDVKM. The CDR3 has 14 amino acids. The CDR3 region has the DNA TGTGCCAGCAGTCCGTCCACAGGGGCAGAGACCCAGTACTTC. Translated, it gives CASSPSTGAETQYF.

J is TRBJ2-3 and V is TRBV29-1; D gene uncertain. V lost 1 base and J lost 6, with 8 bases in between. In germline, CDR1 is SQVTM, CDR2 ANQGSEA. The CDR3 totals 12 residues. The CDR3 is CSVEGRSDTQYF. The CDR3 DNA is TGCAGCGTTGAAGGACGGAGTGATACGCAGTATTTT.

In this sample, this clonotype turned up once. The chain is built from TRBV11-2 and TRBJ2-5; the match to TRBD2 covers 8 bases. The CDR3 has 15 amino acids. CDR1 SGHAT and CDR2 FQNNGV come from the germline V gene. V trimming: 4 bases; J trimming: 7 bases; junction bases outside the gene matches: 11. CDR3 region: CASSSPGLEKGTQYF. DNA of the CDR3: TGTGCCAGCAGCTCCCCGGGACTAGAGAAGGGGACCCAGTACTTC.

V is TRBV12-3 or TRBV12-4 and J is TRBJ2-1, with D tentatively TRBD1 (6 bases). With 8 bases removed from V and 6 bases from J, the gap between germline ends came to 11 bases. The CDR3 extends over 12 amino acids. The chain's CDR3 is CASLRTVNEQFF. For the CDR3, the DNA is TGTGCCAGCCTTAGGACAGTCAATGAGCAGTTCTTC.

This clonotype was observed a few times. V gene TRBV9 combines with J gene TRBJ2-6; tentative D call: TRBD1 (6 bases). The CDR3 extends over 16 amino acids. Trimming cost V 0 bases and J 4 bases, with 11 bases left between them. Germline V gene sequence: CDR1 SGDLS, CDR2 YYNGEE. In nucleotides, the CDR3 is TGTGCCAGCAGCGTAGACCCGAGGGGGGGGGCCAACGTCCTGACTTTC. It codes for CASSVDPRGGANVLTF.

This chain connects TRBV4-1 to TRBJ1-6, with 7 bases aligning to TRBD1. Trimming removed 9 bases from V and 8 bases from J; junction bases left unmatched: 16. Germline values: CDR1 MGHRA, CDR2 YSYEKL. This CDR3 region has 16 residues. The CDR3 is CASSSQPGQPYSPLHF. CDR3 sequence (DNA): TGCGCCAGTAGCTCACAGCCGGGACAGCCCTATTCACCCCTCCACTTT.

A few counts support this clonotype. The V call is TRBV20-1, the J call TRBJ1-2; 9 nucleotides match TRBD1. Trimming at V came to 2 bases and at J to 5 bases, leaving 3 bases not matched to a gene. Germline V gene data show CDR1 as DFQATT and CDR2 as SNEGSKA (reference sequence). This CDR3 is built from 13 residues. In DNA, the CDR3 is TGCAGTGCTAGACGGACAGGGGCGTATGGCTACACCTTC. Protein sequence: CSARRTGAYGYTF.

This clonotype was seen a handful of times. The CDR3 bases are TGCAGCGTTGAACCGGTTAACTATGGCTACACCTTC. Translating it yields CSVEPVNYGYTF. The chain employs TRBV29-1 and TRBJ1-2; D is undetermined. Germline loops: CDR1 SQVTM, CDR2 ANQGSEA. CDR3 length: 12 amino acids. V was clipped by 2 bases and J by 1 base, with 5 bases between them.

Only a few counts were recorded for this clonotype. The genes are TRBV29-1 and TRBJ2-1; TRBD2 matches at 8 bases. J was trimmed by 7 bases and V by 6 bases; bases with no gene match: 8. This CDR3 comprises 13 residues. Germline V gene sequence: CDR1 SQVTM, CDR2 ANQGSEA. The CDR3 loop is CSVDSGGGNEQFF. In nucleotides, the CDR3 is TGCAGCGTGGACAGCGGGGGAGGGAATGAGCAGTTCTTC.

This chain uses TRBV11-2 with TRBJ2-5; D possibly corresponds to TRBD2 (5 bases). Germline V gene lookup returns CDR1 SGHAT and CDR2 FQNNGV. The CDR3 length is 15 residues. Trimming removed 0 bases at V and 7 bases at J, with 15 bases between. The CDR3 DNA reads TGTGCCAGCAGCTTAGATCTCGGGGATGGCGGGACCCAGTACTTC. Translation gives CASSLDLGDGGTQYF.

This clonotype was counted a few times. This chain's CDR3 is CSASDSGGQPYEQYF. The CDR3 DNA reads TGCAGTGCTAGCGACAGCGGGGGGCAACCCTACGAGCAGTACTTC. The genes are TRBV20-1 and TRBJ2-7, with TRBD2 matching over 9 bases. The CDR3 extends over 15 amino acids. V was pared by 3 bases and J by 2 bases, with 8 bases of the junction left unmatched. Germline V gene sequence: CDR1 DFQATT, CDR2 SNEGSKA (reference sequence).

V and J are TRBV20-1 and TRBJ2-5, with TRBD2 matching 8 bases. Germline CDR1 is DFQATT and CDR2 is SNEGSKA (reference sequence). The trim removed 5 bases at V and 1 base at J, leaving 3 bases unmatched. The CDR3 covers 13 residues. CDR3 sequence: CSASTSGQETQYF. In DNA form, the CDR3 reads TGCAGTGCTTCCACTAGCGGCCAAGAGACCCAGTACTTC.

J is TRBJ2-5 and V is TRBV6-1, with 8 bases identical to TRBD1. Trimming took 6 bases from V and 3 from J; bases not matched to a gene: 9. This CDR3 comprises 15 residues. In germline, CDR1 is MNHNS, CDR2 SASEGT. Written as DNA, the CDR3 is TGTGCCAGCAGGGAACCTGGGACAGGCAAAGAGACCCAGTACTTC. It encodes CASREPGTGKETQYF.